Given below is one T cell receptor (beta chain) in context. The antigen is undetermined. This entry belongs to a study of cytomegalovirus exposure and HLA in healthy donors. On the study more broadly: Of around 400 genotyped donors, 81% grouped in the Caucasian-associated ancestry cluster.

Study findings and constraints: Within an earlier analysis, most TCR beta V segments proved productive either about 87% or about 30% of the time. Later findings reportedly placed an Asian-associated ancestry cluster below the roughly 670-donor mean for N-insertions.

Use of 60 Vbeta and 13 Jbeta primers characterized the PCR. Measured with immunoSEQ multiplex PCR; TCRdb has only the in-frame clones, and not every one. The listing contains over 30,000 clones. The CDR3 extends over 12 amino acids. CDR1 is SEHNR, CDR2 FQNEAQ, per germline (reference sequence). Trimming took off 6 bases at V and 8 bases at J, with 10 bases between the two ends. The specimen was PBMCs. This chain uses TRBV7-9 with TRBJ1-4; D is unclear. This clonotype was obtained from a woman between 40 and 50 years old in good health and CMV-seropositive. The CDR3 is CASSTRGEKLFF. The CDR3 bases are TGTGCCAGCAGTACTCGCGGCGAAAAACTGTTTTTT.